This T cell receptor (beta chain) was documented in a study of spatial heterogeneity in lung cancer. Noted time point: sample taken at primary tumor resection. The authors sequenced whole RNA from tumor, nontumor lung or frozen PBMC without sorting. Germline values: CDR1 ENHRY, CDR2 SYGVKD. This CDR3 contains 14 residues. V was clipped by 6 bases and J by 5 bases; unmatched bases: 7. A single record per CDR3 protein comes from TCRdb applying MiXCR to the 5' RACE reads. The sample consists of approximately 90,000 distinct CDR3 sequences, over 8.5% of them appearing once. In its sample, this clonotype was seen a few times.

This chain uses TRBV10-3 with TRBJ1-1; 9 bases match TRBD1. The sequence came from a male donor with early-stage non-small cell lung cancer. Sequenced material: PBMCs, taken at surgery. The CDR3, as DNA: TGTGCCATCAGCCCGAGACAGGGGGGAACTGAAGCTTTCTTT. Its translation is CAISPRQGGTEAFF.